This note documents a single TCR beta chain sequence. The data were taken from a study of blood T cell repertoires in COVID-19. About the study: Acute-phase and convalescent COVID-19 samples originated in the United States, Italy and Spain. PBMCs, B-cell-depleted T cells, or T cells were the source of the cDNA or gDNA that made up the material.

The CDR3 loop spans 16 amino acids. CDR1 MGHRA and CDR2 YSYEKL come from the germline V gene. Between the trimmed V and J ends, which lost 1 base and 0 bases, there was a span of 10 bases. The authors' processing: Estimation of nucleated cell counts relied on the amplification of reference gene primers. The assay was immunoSEQ multiplex PCR, and TCRdb's table has in-frame clones only and misses some. D and trimming were read from the DNA, whereas the V and J calls and clone size are those reported in that table. Found here are some 150,000 clones, about 80% of them singletons; the top ten hold approximately 30%.

Sequences were obtained from peripheral blood. The chain is built from TRBV4-1 and TRBJ1-3; D gene unclear. This TCR was recovered from a woman in her sixties or seventies with acute or convalescent COVID-19. The CDR3 spells CASSQVVAVSGNTIYF. CDR3 in DNA: TGCGCCAGCAGCCAAGTGGTAGCAGTCTCTGGAAACACCATATATTTT.